This T cell receptor (beta chain) was documented in a study of T cells in Graves' hyperthyroidism and ophthalmopathy. This clonotype was recorded at least ten times. The CDR3 is 14 residues long. Germline CDR1 and CDR2: MNHNS and SASEGT. With 5 bases removed from V and 3 bases from J, the gap between germline ends came to 11 bases. Amplification yielded TCR beta CDR3 regions, with RNA transcripts as the source. First-round RT-PCR with HTBI primers amplified the TCR CDR3 region. TCRdb itself ran the multiplex PCR reads through MiXCR, one entry per CDR3 protein. The data contain nearly 600,000 distinct CDR3 sequences, approximately 13% of them singletons.

This TCR derives from a young woman with Graves' hyperthyroidism that later progressed to Graves' ophthalmopathy. The sequenced sample consisted of blood. The V gene is TRBV6-1, the J gene TRBJ2-1; D uncertain. The CDR3 sequence: CASSRGRSYNEQFF. The CDR3 DNA is TGTGCCAGCAGTCGTGGACGGAGCTACAATGAGCAGTTCTTC.